The clone carrying this TCR beta chain has just a few counts. Its antigen remains unknown. 5'RACE primed at constant segments yielded TCR alpha and TCR beta cDNA libraries bearing sample barcodes and UMIs. TCRdb re-derived calls from the 5' RACE reads in MiXCR, one entry per CDR3 protein. The sample lists approximately 500,000 distinct CDR3 sequences; roughly 25% were seen once. This sample is drawn from a study of T-cell memory formation after mild COVID-19. Study observations and caveats: Cross-reactive memory appears to have joined, as suggested by some responding clones showing up in pre-infection memory. A second wave of clones peaked on day 37, and their SARS-CoV-2 specificity went unconfirmed.

The specimen sequenced was PBMCs or a T cell subset sorted from them (not recorded which). The receptor was isolated from an adult woman who had mild COVID-19 (a few samples of this study predate the infection). Cell type and time point are not known.

In nucleotides, the CDR3 is TGTGCCAGCAGCTTAGTTAAAGGGTCCTCTGGGGCCAACGTCCTGACTTTC. This gives the protein CASSLVKGSSGANVLTF. V gene TRBV11-2 combines with J gene TRBJ2-6, with unresolved D. Germline V CDR1 and CDR2: SGHAT, FQNNGV. The CDR3 has 17 residues. V lost 1 base and J 0 bases, leaving 10 bases between the germline ends.